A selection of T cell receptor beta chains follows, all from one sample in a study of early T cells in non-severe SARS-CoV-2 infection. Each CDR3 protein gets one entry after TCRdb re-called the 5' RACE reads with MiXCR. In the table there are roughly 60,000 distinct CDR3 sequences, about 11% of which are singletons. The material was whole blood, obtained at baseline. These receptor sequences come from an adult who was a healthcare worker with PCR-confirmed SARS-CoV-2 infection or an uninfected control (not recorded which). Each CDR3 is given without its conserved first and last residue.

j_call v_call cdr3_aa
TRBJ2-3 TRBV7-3 ASSLGGTSGATQY
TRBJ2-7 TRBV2 ASSEGGGNYEQY
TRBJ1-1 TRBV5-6 ASSLERNTEAF
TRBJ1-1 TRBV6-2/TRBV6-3 ASSSPGAF
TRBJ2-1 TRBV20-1 SAREGSSYNEQF
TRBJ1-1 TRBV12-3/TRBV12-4 ASKYGTQGANTEAF
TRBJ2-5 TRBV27 ASSLSLTTGKETQY
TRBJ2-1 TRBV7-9 ASSLGPEQF
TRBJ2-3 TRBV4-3 ASSQGTGSGTDTQY
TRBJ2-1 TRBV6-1 ASSASGGGFSYNEQF
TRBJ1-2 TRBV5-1 ASSLDGGYGYT
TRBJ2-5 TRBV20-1 SALGPRETQY
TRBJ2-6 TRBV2 ASSVGPGASSSGANVLT
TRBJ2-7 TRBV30 AWRGPAETYEQY
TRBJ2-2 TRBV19 ASSSGTALTGELF
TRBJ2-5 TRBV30 AWSVGNQETQY
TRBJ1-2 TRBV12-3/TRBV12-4 ASSLRLFSGYT
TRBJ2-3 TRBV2 ASSGPFTDTQY
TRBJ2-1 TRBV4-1 ASSQDSGGLMDEQF
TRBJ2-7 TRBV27 ASSLSGRTYEQY
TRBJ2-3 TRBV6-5 ASSPPGLAGGRGSTDTQY
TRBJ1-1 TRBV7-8 ASSTDPFTEAF
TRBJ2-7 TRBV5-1 ASSLDRTSVWEQY
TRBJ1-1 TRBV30 AWSGRRMNTEAF
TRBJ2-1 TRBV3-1 ASSQVWAGDNEQF
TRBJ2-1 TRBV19 ASRGTSGGATNNEQF
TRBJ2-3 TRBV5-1 ASSSPGTGPFTDTQY
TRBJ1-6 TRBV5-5 ASSSVDEISPLH
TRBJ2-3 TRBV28 ASSLAGGRTDTQY
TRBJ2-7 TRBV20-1 SARARPGNEQY
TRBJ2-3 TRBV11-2 ASSLYSGGGDTQY
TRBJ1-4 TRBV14 ASSLSGLLNEKLF
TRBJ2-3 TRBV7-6 ASRPTGGVADTQY
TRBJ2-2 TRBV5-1 ASSWAGQFPGELF